These 31 T cell receptor beta chains were sequenced from one sample in a study of blood T cells in healthy people across ages. Through a sample-barcoded 5' primer and a J-beta primer mix, a second PCR was run for roughly 6 to 12 cycles. TCRdb used MiXCR to reprocess the 5' RACE reads, holding one entry per CDR3 protein. This table has 800,000 to 900,000 distinct CDR3 sequences, about 62% appearing once. The sample taken for sequencing was blood. Every receptor here comes from a man aged 30 to 39 in good health.

A note on this clonotype: A much bigger clone sits one base away, suggesting this may be a read error. The chain uses TRBV20-1 and TRBJ2-1; D unclear. CDR3 length: 10 amino acids. Germline loops: CDR1 DFQATT, CDR2 SNEGSKA (reference sequence). Trimming cost V 7 bases and J 7 bases, with 8 bases left between them. DNA of the CDR3: TGCAGTGATAGTGTTAATGAGCAGTTCTTC. Protein product: CSDSVNEQFF.

This clonotype showed up just a few times. The chain recombines TRBV5-4 with TRBJ2-4, with unresolved D. CDR1 is SGHNT, CDR2 YYREEE, per germline (reference sequence). Trimming cost V 2 bases and J 0 bases, with 12 bases left between them. The CDR3 spans 16 residues. The CDR3 region has the DNA TGTGCCAGCAGCTTAGGTAGTACCTTAGCCAAAAACATTCAGTACTTC. It specifies CASSLGSTLAKNIQYF. Drawing the rest from reference TRBV5-4 and TRBJ2-4, the complete variable domain is ETGVTQSPTHLIKTRGQQVTLRCSSQSGHNTVSWYQQALGQGPQFIFQYYREEENGRGNFPPRFSGLQFPNYSSELNVNALELDDSALYLCASSLGSTLAKNIQYFGAGTRLSVL.

The gene calls are TRBV20-1 and TRBJ2-7; the match to TRBD2 covers 9 bases. The junction had 14 bases not matched to a gene; V was cut back by 5 bases and J by 0 bases. CDR1 and CDR2 (germline): DFQATT, SNEGSKA (reference sequence). The CDR3 length is 17 residues. The CDR3 DNA follows: TGCAGTGCTTCAAAAGGGGCGGGGGGGCCAAGCTCCTACGAGCAGTACTTC. This gives the protein CSASKGAGGPSSYEQYF.

V and J are TRBV6-2 or TRBV6-3 and TRBJ2-5; 10 bases map to TRBD1. The V segment lost 2 bases and the J segment 4 bases; nucleotides outside the gene matches: 4. The CDR3 contains 15 residues. CDR1 is MNHEY, CDR2 SVGEGT, per germline. The CDR3 region is CASSYGQGVSETQYF. CDR3 DNA: TGTGCCAGCAGTTACGGACAGGGGGTTTCAGAGACCCAGTACTTC.

The chain is built from TRBV29-1 and TRBJ1-1, with 9 bases identical to TRBD1. With V trimmed by 6 bases and J by 4 bases, 12 bases remained unmatched. CDR3 length: 15 amino acids. Germline loops: CDR1 SQVTM, CDR2 ANQGSEA. In DNA form, the CDR3 reads TGCAGCGTCCTAGACAGGGGGGGTTTCGCCACTGAAGCTTTCTTT. It specifies CSVLDRGGFATEAFF.

Concerning this clonotype: The junction shows a germline mismatch at one end, possibly a read error. The gene calls are TRBV4-3 and TRBJ2-5; D not resolved. Germline assignment: CDR1 LGHNA and CDR2 YSLEER. The CDR3 spans 13 residues. Here the CDR3 reads CASSQGTQETLYF. CDR3 coding DNA: TGCGCCAGCAGCCAAGGGACCCAAGAGACCCTGTACTTC.

Note on this clonotype: At one of its ends the junction is not consistent with the germline gene, which may arise from a read error. The V call is TRBV27, the J call TRBJ1-2; D is uncertain. Germline values: CDR1 MNHEY, CDR2 SMNVEV (reference sequence). The CDR3 sequence is 13 residues long. CDR3 region: CTSSFGGLDGYTF. In DNA, the CDR3 is TGTACCAGCAGTTTTGGCGGACTGGATGGCTACACCTTC.

This clonotype turned up a few times. V usage is TRBV6-2 or TRBV6-3 and J usage is TRBJ2-6; TRBD1 or TRBD2 may be the D gene (5 bases each). Per germline, CDR1 MNHEY and CDR2 SVGEGT. V lost 4 bases to trimming and J lost 15 bases, with 16 bases between them. This CDR3 comprises 13 residues. The CDR3 bases are TGTGCCAGCAGTTTGGGGGACCCTTTTTCCCTGACTTTC. Amino acids: CASSLGDPFSLTF.

This clonotype appeared a few times. V gene TRBV7-2 combines with J gene TRBJ2-5; TRBD1 might be the D (5 bases). CDR3 size: 14 residues. Trimming stripped 5 bases from V and 5 bases from J, with 15 bases between. CDR1 is SGHTA and CDR2 is FQGNSA in the germline V gene. CDR3 sequence: CASSRWGSKETQYF. The CDR3 coding sequence is TGTGCCAGCAGCCGTTGGGGCTCCAAGGAGACCCAGTACTTC.

This chain joins TRBV7-3 and TRBJ2-5; TRBD1 might be the D (6 bases). Per germline, CDR1 SGHTA and CDR2 FQGTGA. The CDR3 has 15 residues. V was clipped by 5 bases and J by 1 base, with 14 bases between them. CDR3 region: CASSPTGLSQETQYF. In DNA form, the CDR3 reads TGTGCCAGCAGCCCCACAGGGCTGTCCCAAGAGACCCAGTACTTC.

The sample holds a few counts of this clonotype. The rearrangement uses TRBV29-1 and TRBJ2-7; D is perhaps TRBD2 (5 bases). V was cut by 2 bases and J by 3 bases, with 8 bases left in between. CDR1 is SQVTM and CDR2 is ANQGSEA in the germline V gene. This CDR3 has 12 residues. CDR3 bases: TGCAGCGTTGAAACAGCGGACTACGAGCAGTACTTC. Translated, it gives CSVETADYEQYF.

The CDR3 sequence is CASSQDNRAYGGVDEQFF. The CDR3 DNA reads as TGCGCCAGCAGCCAAGATAATAGAGCCTACGGAGGCGTCGATGAGCAGTTCTTC. V and J are TRBV4-1 and TRBJ2-1; a weak D match, TRBD2 (5 bases). V was pared by 0 bases and J by 8 bases, with 23 bases between. The CDR3 is 18 residues long. CDR1 MGHRA and CDR2 YSYEKL come from the germline V gene.

V gene TRBV5-1 combines with J gene TRBJ2-5; 12 bases match TRBD1. The CDR3 contains 16 residues. V dropped 4 bases and J dropped 0; count of bases not matched to a gene: 4. Germline V lookup: CDR1 SGHRS, CDR2 YFSETQ. CDR3 coding DNA: TGCGCCAGCAGCCCCGGGACAGGGGGCTACCAAGAGACCCAGTACTTC. It translates to CASSPGTGGYQETQYF.

The CDR3 protein is CASAGVGGRKNEQFF. CDR3 DNA: TGCGCCAGCGCGGGTGTAGGGGGGCGAAAGAATGAGCAGTTCTTC. The chain carries TRBV5-1 and TRBJ2-1; the D call may be TRBD1 or TRBD2 (6 bases each). V was trimmed by 7 bases and J by 7 bases, leaving 21 bases between them. Germline V gene lookup returns CDR1 SGHRS and CDR2 YFSETQ. The length of the CDR3 is 15 residues.

This clonotype was detected a few times. The chain carries TRBV6-2 or TRBV6-3 and TRBJ1-5; 9 nucleotides agree with TRBD1. The length of the CDR3 is 14 residues. The ends lost 6 bases at V and 2 bases at J; junction bases unmatched: 2. CDR1 is MNHEY, CDR2 SVGEGT, per germline. The CDR3, as DNA: TGTGCCAGCAGATGGACAGGGGGCAATCAGCCCCAGCATTTT. Translation: CASRWTGGNQPQHF.

A few counts support this clonotype. This chain links TRBV29-1 with TRBJ2-3; weak D call: TRBD1 (7 bases). The CDR3 is 12 residues long. The V end lost 4 bases, the J end lost 4 bases, and 9 bases lay between the germline ends. The germline V gene has CDR1 SQVTM and CDR2 ANQGSEA. CDR3 region: CSVVRGADTQYF. The CDR3 nucleotides read TGCAGCGTTGTCAGGGGGGCAGATACGCAGTATTTT.

The chain uses TRBV27 and TRBJ2-3; D perhaps matches TRBD2 (6 bases). V was clipped by 5 bases and J by 2 bases, with 23 bases between them. The CDR3 spans 18 residues. From germline, CDR1 is MNHEY and CDR2 SMNVEV (reference sequence). In nucleotides, the CDR3 is TGTGCCAGCAGTCTCCGGCCCGGGGGAGTAACCAACACAGATACGCAGTATTTT. Translated, it gives CASSLRPGGVTNTDTQYF.

The J gene is TRBJ2-7, the V gene TRBV5-1; a possible D gene is TRBD1 (6 bases). This CDR3 is 15 amino acids long. Trimming took off 3 bases at V and 0 bases at J, with 13 bases between the two ends. Germline CDR1 is SGHRS and CDR2 is YFSETQ. CDR3 amino acids: CASSWSYRDSYEQYF. The DNA for the CDR3 is TGCGCCAGCAGCTGGTCCTACAGGGACTCCTACGAGCAGTACTTC.

V and J are TRBV7-2 and TRBJ2-1; TRBD2 agrees at 15 bases. V gave up 0 bases and J gave up 0 bases; unmatched junction bases: 9. Germline V lookup: CDR1 SGHTA, CDR2 FQGNSA. CDR3 length: 21 residues. The CDR3 DNA sequence: TGTGCCAGCAGCTTAGCGAGGTCAGGACTAGCGGGGGGGTGCTCCTACAATGAGCAGTTCTTC. It translates to CASSLARSGLAGGCSYNEQFF.

A single count supports this clonotype. The genes are TRBV15 and TRBJ1-1; TRBD1 matches at 7 bases. Germline trimming cut 4 bases from V and 1 base from J; bases unmatched to any gene: 6. This CDR3 has 15 amino acids. In germline, CDR1 is LNHNV, CDR2 YYDKDF (reference sequence). The DNA for the CDR3 is TGTGCCACCAGCACCCGGGACAGCGGGAACACTGAAGCTTTCTTT. It yields the protein CATSTRDSGNTEAFF.

In its sample, this clonotype was seen a few times. The V gene is TRBV7-8, the J gene TRBJ2-1; tentatively, D is TRBD1 (6 bases). V dropped 5 bases and J dropped 7 bases, with 9 bases sitting between them. There are 12 residues in the CDR3. The germline V gene has CDR1 SGHVS and CDR2 FQNEAQ. This CDR3 is CASSPGQNEQFF. The CDR3, as DNA: TGTGCCAGCAGCCCAGGACAGAATGAGCAGTTCTTC.

This clonotype has more than one count but fewer than ten. The chain recombines TRBV18 with TRBJ1-2; D uncertain. CDR1 KGHSH and CDR2 LQKENI come from the germline V gene. This CDR3 is built from 16 residues. V dropped 2 bases and J dropped 3 bases, with 16 bases sitting between them. The CDR3 is CASSPSFGSPHYGYTF. CDR3 coding DNA: TGTGCCAGCTCACCATCGTTCGGTTCCCCCCACTATGGCTACACCTTC. The complete variable domain, with remaining parts taken from reference TRBV18 and TRBJ1-2, reads NAGVMQNPRHLVRRRGQEARLRCSPMKGHSHVYWYRQLPEEGLKFMVYLQKENIIDESGMPKERFSAEFPKEGPSILRIQQVVRGDSAAYFCASSPSFGSPHYGYTFGSGTRLTVV.

There are a few counts of this clonotype. The CDR3, as DNA: TGTGCCAGCAGCTTTAGCGGGGGCCTGGGGGGTTTGGAGCAGTACTTC. Translating gives CASSFSGGLGGLEQYF. V gene TRBV4-2 combines with J gene TRBJ2-7; TRBD2 agrees at 9 bases. The CDR3 is made up of 16 amino acids. Germline CDR1 reads LGHNA; CDR2 reads YNFKEQ. With V trimmed by 5 bases and J by 7 bases, 15 bases remained unmatched.

This chain uses TRBV20-1 with TRBJ2-3; no definite D call. This CDR3 region has 12 residues. The V gene's germline CDR1 is DFQATT and CDR2 SNEGSKA (reference sequence). The V end was cut by 2 bases, the J end by 1 base, with 4 bases between. DNA for the CDR3: TGCAGTGCTAGACAGGGCACAGATACGCAGTATTTT. It specifies CSARQGTDTQYF.

V is TRBV5-1 and J is TRBJ2-2; weak D call: TRBD2 (6 bases). Germline CDR1 SGHRS, CDR2 YFSETQ. Trimming pared 1 base from V and 3 bases from J, leaving 10 bases between. This CDR3 contains 15 residues. The CDR3 protein is CASSLSASDTGELFF. The CDR3, as DNA: TGCGCCAGCAGCTTGAGTGCTAGCGACACCGGGGAGCTGTTTTTT.

The chain joins TRBV25-1 to TRBJ2-1; D gene unclear. The V gene lost 5 bases and the J gene lost 6 bases, with 11 bases spanning the gap. Germline values: CDR1 MGHDK, CDR2 SYGVNS. The CDR3 is made up of 13 amino acids. CDR3 protein: CASSHGPFNEQFF. In DNA, the CDR3 is TGTGCCAGCAGTCACGGACCATTCAATGAGCAGTTCTTC.

The chain has TRBV9 and TRBJ1-2; D perhaps matches TRBD1 (5 bases). The germline V gene has CDR1 SGDLS and CDR2 YYNGEE. The V end lost 0 bases, the J end lost 4 bases, and 10 bases lay between the germline ends. The CDR3 is 14 amino acids. The CDR3 protein is CASSVDTGGYGYTF. In nucleotides, the CDR3 is TGTGCCAGCAGCGTAGATACAGGAGGCTATGGCTACACCTTC.

The table lists this clonotype with a few counts. The chain links TRBV4-3 to TRBJ2-7, with 9 bases identical to TRBD1. Trimming at V came to 3 bases and at J to 3 bases, leaving 3 bases not matched to a gene. The CDR3 totals 14 residues. Germline CDR1 LGHNA, CDR2 YSLEER. CDR3 amino acids: CASSHGTGSYEQYF. The CDR3 DNA reads as TGCGCCAGCAGCCACGGGACAGGGAGCTACGAGCAGTACTTC.

The V gene is TRBV9, the J gene TRBJ2-5; D gene unclear. From germline, CDR1 is SGDLS and CDR2 YYNGEE. Deletions cut 0 bases from V and 5 bases from J, with 11 bases between. The CDR3 is made up of 14 amino acids. Written as DNA, the CDR3 is TGTGCCAGCAGCGTAGATGTGGGCCTCGAGACCCAGTACTTC. This encodes CASSVDVGLETQYF.

In its sample, this clonotype was seen a few times. The rearrangement uses TRBV7-3 and TRBJ1-3; D call uncertain. CDR1 and CDR2 (germline): SGHTA, FQGTGA. This CDR3 comprises 15 residues. V lost 2 bases, J lost 4 bases, and 12 bases lay in between. The CDR3 coding sequence is TGTGCCAGCAGCTTACAAGGAGGAGGAGGAAACACCATATATTTT. Amino acid sequence: CASSLQGGGGNTIYF.

The V call is TRBV20-1, the J call TRBJ2-3; D may be TRBD2 (6 bases). The V end lost 5 bases, the J end lost 2 bases, and 17 bases lay between the germline ends. Germline loops: CDR1 DFQATT, CDR2 SNEGSKA (reference sequence). The CDR3 runs 15 residues. The CDR3: CSAEEGPAHTDTQYF. CDR3 nucleotide sequence: TGCAGTGCTGAGGAGGGACCAGCGCACACAGATACGCAGTATTTT.